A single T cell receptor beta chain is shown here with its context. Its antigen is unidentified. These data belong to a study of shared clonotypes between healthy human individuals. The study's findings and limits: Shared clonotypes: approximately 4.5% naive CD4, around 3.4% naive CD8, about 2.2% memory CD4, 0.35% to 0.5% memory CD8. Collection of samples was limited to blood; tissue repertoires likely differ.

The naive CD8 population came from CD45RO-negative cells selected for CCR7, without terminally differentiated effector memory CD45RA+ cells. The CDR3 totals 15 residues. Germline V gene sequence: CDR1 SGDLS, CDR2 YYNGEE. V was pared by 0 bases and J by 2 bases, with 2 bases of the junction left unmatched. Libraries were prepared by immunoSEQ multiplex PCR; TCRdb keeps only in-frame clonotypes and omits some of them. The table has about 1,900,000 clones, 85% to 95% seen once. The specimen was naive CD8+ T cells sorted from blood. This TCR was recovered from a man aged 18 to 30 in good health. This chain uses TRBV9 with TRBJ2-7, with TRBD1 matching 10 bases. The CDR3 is CASSVDGTGAYEQYF. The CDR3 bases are TGTGCCAGCAGCGTAGACGGGACAGGGGCCTACGAGCAGTACTTC. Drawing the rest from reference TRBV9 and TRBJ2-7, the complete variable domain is DSGVTQTPKHLITATGQRVTLRCSPRSGDLSVYWYQQSLDQGLQFLIQYYNGEERAKGNILERFSAQQFPDLHSELNLSSLELGDSALYFCASSVDGTGAYEQYFGPGTRLTVT.